These 8 T cell receptor beta chains came from one sample sequenced in a study of shared clonotypes between healthy human individuals. Only in-frame clones appear in the TCRdb table, and some are missing; sequencing was by immunoSEQ multiplex PCR. The sample carries around 510,000 clones, around 95% recorded once. Sequencing used naive CD4+ T cells sorted from blood. The subset is: CD45RA+ positively selected. The receptors originated from a woman aged 25 to 39 in good health.

The rearrangement uses TRBV11-2 and TRBJ1-3; no reliable D call. V lost 7 bases and J 2 bases, leaving 12 bases between the germline ends. CDR3 length: 14 residues. Germline values: CDR1 SGHAT, CDR2 FQNNGV. The CDR3, as DNA: TGTGCCAGCACCCCAGACTGGGCTGGAAACACCATATATTTT. It specifies CASTPDWAGNTIYF.

A single count supports this clone. This chain joins TRBV11-3 and TRBJ2-1, with D possibly being TRBD2 (6 bases). Trimming pared 1 base from V and 1 base from J, leaving 8 bases between. CDR1 is SGHNT, CDR2 YENEEA, per germline. The CDR3 has 15 amino acids. In nucleotides, the CDR3 is TGTGCCAGCAGCTTAGCGGCGGGATCCTACAATGAGCAGTTCTTC. This sequence encodes CASSLAAGSYNEQFF.

This chain connects TRBV28 to TRBJ2-5; D ambiguous. The tail of the sequence fits TRBJ2-7 better, so the J call may be wrong. The V gene's germline CDR1 is MDHEN and CDR2 SYDVKM. The CDR3 is 13 amino acids. The CDR3: CASSLSSLYEQYF. In nucleotides, the CDR3 is TGTGCCAGCAGTTTAAGCTCCCTCTACGAGCAGTACTTC.

The V and J genes are TRBV9 and TRBJ2-7, with D maybe TRBD1 (5 bases). This CDR3 has 14 amino acids. In germline, CDR1 is SGDLS, CDR2 YYNGEE. V dropped 0 bases and J dropped 6 bases, with 13 bases sitting between them. DNA for the CDR3: TGTGCCAGCAGCGTAGGGCCAGGGATGGTCGAGCAGTACTTC. Protein product: CASSVGPGMVEQYF. The whole variable domain, remainder taken from reference TRBV9 and TRBJ2-7, is DSGVTQTPKHLITATGQRVTLRCSPRSGDLSVYWYQQSLDQGLQFLIQYYNGEERAKGNILERFSAQQFPDLHSELNLSSLELGDSALYFCASSVGPGMVEQYFGPGTRLTVT.

The chain's CDR3 is CASSLDKRAEAFF. The CDR3 bases are TGCGCCAGCAGCTTGGACAAAAGGGCTGAAGCTTTCTTT. J is TRBJ1-1 and V is TRBV5-1; D gene uncertain. The CDR3 is 13 residues long. V lost 0 bases to trimming and J lost 6 bases, with 9 bases between them. CDR1 is SGHRS and CDR2 is YFSETQ in the germline V gene.

This chain links TRBV5-1 with TRBJ1-2, with 7 bases matching TRBD1. Germline assignment: CDR1 SGHRS and CDR2 YFSETQ. The trim removed 6 bases at V and 11 bases at J, leaving 13 bases unmatched. The CDR3 has 13 residues. In DNA, the CDR3 is TGCGCCAGCAAAGACCCGGGACAGAGAATGTACACCTTC. This gives the protein CASKDPGQRMYTF.

Here the CDR3 DNA reads TGTGCCAGCAGCTTACAAGGCATGAACACTGAAGCTTTCTTT. Protein product: CASSLQGMNTEAFF. The gene calls are TRBV7-8 and TRBJ1-1, with no clear D. V was pared by 2 bases and J by 0 bases, with 7 bases between. Germline V lookup: CDR1 SGHVS, CDR2 FQNEAQ. The CDR3 consists of 14 residues.

DNA of the CDR3: TGTGCCAGCTCACCAGGGACAGGGTCTACCACTGAAGCTTTCTTT. It is translated as CASSPGTGSTTEAFF. V is TRBV18 and J is TRBJ1-1; TRBD1 aligns across 9 bases. J gave up 4 bases and V 2 bases, and 5 bases lay outside the gene matches. Germline CDR1 is KGHSH and CDR2 is LQKENI. The CDR3 spans 15 residues.